This is a list of T cell receptor beta chains from one sample in a study of shared clonotypes between healthy human individuals. The data were produced by immunoSEQ multiplex PCR, yet TCRdb's version contains in-frame clones alone and is incomplete. The sample shows about a million clones, 77% of them seen only once. Sequenced sample: memory CD4+ T cells from PBMCs. Receptors originate from a man younger than 35 in good health. Some clones in this sample may be carry-over from other donors' samples. CDR3s include the opening cysteine and the closing phenylalanine or tryptophan. A D gene is named only where the DNA matches it firmly. Size is omitted from some rows. Given values are once, few, many or a class for expanded clones.

clone_size d_call j_call v_call cdr3_aa cdr3_nt
- TRBD2 TRBJ2-7 TRBV5-8 CASSPLLRERFVEQYF TGTGCCAGCAGCCCCCTTTTGCGGGAGCGGTTTGTCGAGCAGTACTTC
few TRBD1 TRBJ2-5 TRBV28 CASYEKGTGPAAQYF TGTGCCAGCTACGAAAAGGGGACAGGCCCAGCGGCCCAGTACTTC
- - TRBJ2-3 TRBV2 CASSYAFLTDTQYF TGTGCCAGCAGTTATGCCTTTCTCACAGATACGCAGTATTTT
- - TRBJ1-3 TRBV6-5 CATRGSGNTIYF TGTGCCACCAGGGGTTCTGGAAACACCATATATTTT
- TRBD2 TRBJ2-3 TRBV5-1 CASYSGSPPNTQYF TGCGCCAGTTATAGCGGGAGCCCCCCGAATACGCAGTATTTT
- - TRBJ2-3 TRBV19 CASSKERTDTQYF TGTGCCAGTAGTAAGGAGAGGACAGATACGCAGTATTTT
- - TRBJ2-3 TRBV11-2 CASSLLGPPRPTDTQYF TGTGCCAGCAGCTTATTGGGACCCCCTCGGCCCACAGATACGCAGTATTTT
- - TRBJ2-7 TRBV28 CASSLAPFSNYEQYF TGTGCCAGCAGTTTAGCCCCGTTCAGCAACTACGAGCAGTACTTC
- - TRBJ2-7 TRBV18 CASSRGAGTYEQYF TGTGCCAGCTCACGGGGGGCGGGGACCTACGAGCAGTACTTC
- - TRBJ1-1 TRBV5-4 CASSLAGRVNTEAFF TGTGCCAGCAGCTTGGCGGGACGGGTGAACACTGAAGCTTTCTTT
- TRBD1 TRBJ1-1 TRBV5-1 CASSLAGRGSTEAFF TGCGCCAGCAGCTTGGCCGGCAGGGGGAGCACTGAAGCTTTCTTT
- - TRBJ1-6 TRBV4-2 CASSQEQRDNSPLHF TGTGCCAGCAGCCAAGAACAGAGAGATAATTCACCCCTCCACTTT
- - TRBJ1-4 TRBV7-5 CVRSLAIKGGQREKLFF TGTGTCAGAAGCTTAGCGATAAAGGGAGGGCAGCGGGAAAAACTGTTTTTT
- TRBD2 TRBJ2-7 TRBV29-1 CSPGGDSYEQYF TGCAGCCCTGGGGGGGACTCCTACGAGCAGTACTTC
- - TRBJ2-1 TRBV30 CAWSVPGGKPHEQFF TGTGCCTGGAGTGTACCCGGCGGGAAGCCCCATGAGCAGTTCTTC
- - TRBJ1-2 TRBV29-1 CSVEDAARWGYTF TGCAGCGTTGAAGACGCGGCACGGTGGGGCTACACCTTC
- - TRBJ1-2 TRBV5-1 CASSLGGQSYGYTF TGCGCCAGCAGCTTGGGAGGACAGTCCTATGGCTACACCTTC
- - TRBJ1-1 TRBV2 CASEDNMNTEAFF TGTGCCAGTGAGGACAACATGAACACTGAAGCTTTCTTT
- - TRBJ2-7 TRBV2 CASTLLAETYEQYF TGTGCCAGCACCCTCTTAGCGGAAACCTACGAGCAGTACTTC
- - TRBJ2-3 TRBV9 CASSVAGGDTQYF TGTGCCAGCAGCGTAGCCGGGGGAGATACGCAGTATTTT
- TRBD2 TRBJ2-1 TRBV4-1 CASSPSGLALSSYNEQFF TGCGCCAGCAGTCCTTCGGGACTAGCCCTAAGCTCCTACAATGAGCAGTTCTTC
- TRBD1 TRBJ2-7 TRBV9 CASGQGLSYEQYF TGTGCCTCAGGACAGGGCCTATCCTACGAGCAGTACTTC
- - TRBJ2-5 TRBV29-1 CSAPEIDEETQYF TGCAGCGCCCCAGAGATTGACGAGGAGACCCAGTACTTC
- - TRBJ2-7 TRBV11-3 CASSLGGQGYEQYF TGTGCCAGCAGCTTAGGCGGCCAGGGGTACGAGCAGTACTTC
- - TRBJ2-1 TRBV28 CASSIQHNEQFF TGTGCCAGCAGCATACAGCACAATGAGCAGTTCTTC
- - TRBJ1-5 TRBV6-6 CASRDRHPNQPQHF TGTGCCAGCAGGGACAGACACCCCAATCAGCCCCAGCATTTT
- TRBD2 TRBJ2-2 TRBV2 CASSGTGGANTGELFF TGTGCCAGCAGTGGAACGGGAGGCGCGAACACCGGGGAGCTGTTTTTT
- TRBD1 TRBJ2-5 TRBV4-3 CASSPGQGEGETQYF TGCGCCAGCAGCCCGGGACAGGGGGAGGGAGAGACCCAGTACTTC
- TRBD1 TRBJ1-2 TRBV6-6 CASSPGTAVYGYTF TGTGCCAGCAGTCCCGGGACAGCTGTATATGGCTACACCTTC
- - TRBJ2-5 TRBV7-2 CASSRGARETQYF TGTGCCAGCAGCCGGGGGGCGCGGGAGACCCAGTACTTC
- - TRBJ2-7 TRBV5-1 CASSSGGTYEQYF TGCGCCAGCAGCTCTGGGGGAACCTACGAGCAGTACTTC
once TRBD2 TRBJ2-1 TRBV6-5 CASSYRLAGLNEQFF TGTGCCAGCAGTTACCGACTAGCGGGCCTAAATGAGCAGTTCTTC